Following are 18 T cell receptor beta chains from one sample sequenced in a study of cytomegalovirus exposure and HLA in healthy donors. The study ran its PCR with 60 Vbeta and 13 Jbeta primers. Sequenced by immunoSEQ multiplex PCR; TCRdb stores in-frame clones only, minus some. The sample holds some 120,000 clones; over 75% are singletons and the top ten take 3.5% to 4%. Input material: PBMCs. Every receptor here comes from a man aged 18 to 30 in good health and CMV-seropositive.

In nucleotides, the CDR3 is TGTGCCAGCAGCGTAGGATCCGGGGGGCAGTTCTTC. Residues: CASSVGSGGQFF. This sequence joins TRBV9 and TRBJ2-1, with D possibly being TRBD2 (6 bases). Germline V gives CDR1 SGDLS, CDR2 YYNGEE. Trimming shortened V by 0 bases and J by 12 bases, and 10 bases separated the two germline ends. CDR3 length equals 12 residues.

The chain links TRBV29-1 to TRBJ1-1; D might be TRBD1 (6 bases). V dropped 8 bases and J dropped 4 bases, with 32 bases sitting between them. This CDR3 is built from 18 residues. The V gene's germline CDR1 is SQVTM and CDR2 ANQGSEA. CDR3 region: CSQNPAETGSIPTTEAFF. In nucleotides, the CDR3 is TGCAGCCAAAACCCGGCGGAAACAGGGAGTATTCCGACCACTGAAGCTTTCTTT.

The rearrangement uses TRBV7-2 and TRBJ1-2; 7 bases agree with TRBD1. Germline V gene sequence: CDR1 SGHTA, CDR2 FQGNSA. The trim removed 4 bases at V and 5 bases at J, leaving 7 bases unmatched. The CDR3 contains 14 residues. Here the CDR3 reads CASSSSGGSYGYTF. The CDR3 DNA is TGTGCCAGCAGCTCATCAGGGGGTAGTTATGGCTACACCTTC.

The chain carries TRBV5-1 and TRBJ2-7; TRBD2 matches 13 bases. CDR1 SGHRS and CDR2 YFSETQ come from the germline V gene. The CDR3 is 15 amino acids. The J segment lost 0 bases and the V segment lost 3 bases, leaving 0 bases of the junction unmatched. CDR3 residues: CASSWTSGSSYEQYF. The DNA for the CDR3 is TGCGCCAGCAGCTGGACTAGCGGGAGCTCCTACGAGCAGTACTTC. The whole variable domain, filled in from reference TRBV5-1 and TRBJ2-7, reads KAGVTQTPRYLIKTRGQQVTLSCSPISGHRSVSWYQQTPGQGLQFLFEYFSETQRNKGNFPGRFSGRQFSNSRSEMNVSTLELGDSALYLCASSWTSGSSYEQYFGPGTRLTVT.

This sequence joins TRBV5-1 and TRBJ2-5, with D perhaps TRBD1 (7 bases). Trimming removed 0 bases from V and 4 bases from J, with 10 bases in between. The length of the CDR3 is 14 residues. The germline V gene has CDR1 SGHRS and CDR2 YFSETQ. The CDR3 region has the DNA TGCGCCAGCAGCTTGGGACAGGGAGGAGAGACCCAGTACTTC. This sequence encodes CASSLGQGGETQYF.

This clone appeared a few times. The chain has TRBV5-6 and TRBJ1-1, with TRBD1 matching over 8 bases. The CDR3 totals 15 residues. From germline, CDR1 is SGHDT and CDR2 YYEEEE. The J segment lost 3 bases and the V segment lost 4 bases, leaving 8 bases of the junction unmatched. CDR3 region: CASSIRRTGYTEAFF. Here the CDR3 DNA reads TGTGCCAGCAGCATCCGCAGGACAGGGTACACTGAAGCTTTCTTT.

The CDR3 spells CASRPGGGGGEAFF. The CDR3 DNA reads as TGTGCCAGCAGACCCGGTGGGGGGGGAGGTGAAGCTTTCTTT. The V gene is TRBV6-5, the J gene TRBJ1-1, with D perhaps matching TRBD1 (5 bases). The V end was cut by 6 bases, the J end by 7 bases, with 18 bases between. This CDR3 is 14 amino acids long. The germline gives CDR1 MNHEY, CDR2 SVGAGI.

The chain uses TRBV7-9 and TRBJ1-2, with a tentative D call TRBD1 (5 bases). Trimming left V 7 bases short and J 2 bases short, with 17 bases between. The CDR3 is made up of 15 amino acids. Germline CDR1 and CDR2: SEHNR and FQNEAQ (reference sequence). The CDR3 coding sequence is TGTGCCAGCACACGGGGGGGGAACGGAAACTATGGCTACACCTTC. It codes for CASTRGGNGNYGYTF.

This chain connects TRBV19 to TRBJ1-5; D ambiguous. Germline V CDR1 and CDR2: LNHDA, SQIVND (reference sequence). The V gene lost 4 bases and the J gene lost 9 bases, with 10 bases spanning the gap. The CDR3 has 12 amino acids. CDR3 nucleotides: TGTGCCAGTAGTAAATGGAGGTCGCCCCAGCATTTT. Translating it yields CASSKWRSPQHF.

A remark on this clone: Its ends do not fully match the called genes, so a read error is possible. This CDR3 is CSSTRAGAGELFF. CDR3 DNA: TGTTCCAGCACCAGGGCGGGGGCCGGGGAGCTGTTTTTT. The chain links TRBV7-9 to TRBJ2-2; 7 bases are shared with TRBD2. Germline lookup yields CDR1 SEHNR and CDR2 FQNEAQ (reference sequence). CDR3 length: 13 amino acids.

The CDR3 DNA sequence: TGTGCCAGTAGTCCGAGAAGGGGGGGAGAGGAGACCCAGTACTTC. This encodes CASSPRRGGEETQYF. J is TRBJ2-5 and V is TRBV19, with a tentative D call TRBD2 (7 bases). V was clipped by 5 bases and J by 5 bases, with 18 bases between them. Germline V gene lookup returns CDR1 LNHDA and CDR2 SQIVND (reference sequence). This CDR3 region has 15 residues. The full variable domain, its missing parts supplied by reference TRBV19 and TRBJ2-5, is DGGITQSPKYLFRKEGQNVTLSCEQNLNHDAMYWYRQDPGQGLRLIYYSQIVNDFQKGDIAEGYSVSREKKESFPLTVTSAQKNPTAFYLCASSPRRGGEETQYFGPGTRLLVL.

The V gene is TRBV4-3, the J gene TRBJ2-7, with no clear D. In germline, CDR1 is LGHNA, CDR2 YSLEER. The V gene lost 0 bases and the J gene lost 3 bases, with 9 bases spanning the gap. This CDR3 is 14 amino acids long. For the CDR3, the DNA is TGCGCCAGCAGCCAAGATTCCGCGGACTACGAGCAGTACTTC. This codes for CASSQDSADYEQYF.

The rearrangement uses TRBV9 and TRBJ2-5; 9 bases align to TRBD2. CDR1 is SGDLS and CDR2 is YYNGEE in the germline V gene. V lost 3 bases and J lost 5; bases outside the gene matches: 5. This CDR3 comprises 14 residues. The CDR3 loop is CASSAGLAWETQYF. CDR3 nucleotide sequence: TGTGCCAGCAGCGCAGGACTAGCGTGGGAGACCCAGTACTTC.

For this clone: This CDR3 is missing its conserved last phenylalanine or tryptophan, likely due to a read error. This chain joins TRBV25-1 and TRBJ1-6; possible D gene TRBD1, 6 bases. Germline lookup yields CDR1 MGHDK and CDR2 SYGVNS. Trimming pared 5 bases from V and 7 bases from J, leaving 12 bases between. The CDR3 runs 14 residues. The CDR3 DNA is TGTGCCAGCAGTCCAGGGGCGAAGAATTCACCCCTCCACCTT. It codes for CASSPGAKNSPLHL.

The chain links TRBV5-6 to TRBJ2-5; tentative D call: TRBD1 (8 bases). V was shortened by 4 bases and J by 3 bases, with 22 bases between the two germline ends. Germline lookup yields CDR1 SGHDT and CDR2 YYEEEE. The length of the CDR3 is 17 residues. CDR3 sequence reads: CASSGHLQGGPKETQYF. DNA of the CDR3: TGTGCCAGCAGCGGGCACCTACAGGGGGGGCCCAAAGAGACCCAGTACTTC.

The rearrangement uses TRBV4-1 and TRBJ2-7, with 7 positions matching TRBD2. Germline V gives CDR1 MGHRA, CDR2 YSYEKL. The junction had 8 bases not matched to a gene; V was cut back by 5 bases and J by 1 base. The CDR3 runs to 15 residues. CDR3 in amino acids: CASSSLSGWSYEQYF. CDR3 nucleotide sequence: TGCGCCAGCAGCTCACTTAGCGGGTGGTCCTACGAGCAGTACTTC.

The CDR3 region is CASSRLTRNTGELFF. The CDR3 DNA sequence: TGCGCCAGCAGCCGACTTACAAGGAACACCGGGGAGCTGTTTTTT. The chain couples TRBV4-1 to TRBJ2-2; D not certain. With 4 bases removed from V and 1 base from J, the gap between germline ends came to 10 bases. Germline CDR1 MGHRA, CDR2 YSYEKL. The CDR3 covers 15 residues.

CDR3 in DNA: TGTGCCAGTAGTGGGGGGGGCACTGAAGCTTTCTTT. Translating gives CASSGGGTEAFF. The chain carries TRBV19 and TRBJ1-1, with a tentative D call TRBD1 (5 bases). The CDR3 runs to 12 residues. Germline V gives CDR1 LNHDA, CDR2 SQIVND (reference sequence). Trimming stripped 5 bases from V and 4 bases from J, with 8 bases between.